The 5 T cell receptor beta chains reported below all come from one sample, sequenced in a study of blood T cell repertoires in COVID-19. TCRdb's table, derived via immunoSEQ multiplex PCR, lists solely in-frame clones and lacks some. This sample has approximately 35,000 clones; 70% to 90% occur once, and the top ten carry more than 7.5%. Sequenced sample: peripheral blood. The receptors were sampled from a man at least 80 years old with active COVID-19.

The chain employs TRBV19 and TRBJ1-3, with 11 bases that match TRBD1. CDR3 size: 19 residues. Germline V gene sequence: CDR1 LNHDA, CDR2 SQIVND (reference sequence). V lost 7 bases, J lost 4 bases, and 18 bases stayed unmatched. In DNA, the CDR3 is TGTGCCAGTACCGACCGGACAGGGGGCGCGGTATCCCTCGGAAACACCATATATTTT. Translated: CASTDRTGGAVSLGNTIYF.

This CDR3 reads CASSHTPRGGPGELFF. The CDR3 coding sequence is TGCGCCAGCAGTCACACCCCGAGGGGGGGCCCCGGGGAGCTGTTTTTT. This rearrangement joins TRBV4-1 to TRBJ2-2; possibly TRBD2 for D (7 bases). CDR1 is MGHRA and CDR2 is YSYEKL in the germline V gene. With 6 bases removed from V and 6 bases from J, the gap between germline ends came to 20 bases. The CDR3 spans 16 residues.

This clone was found a few times. CDR3 DNA sequence: TGTGCCAGCAGCACGACAGGCTCTGCTGAAAACATTCAGTACTTC. This encodes CASSTTGSAENIQYF. V and J are TRBV9 and TRBJ2-4, with TRBD1 as a possible D gene (6 bases). This CDR3 comprises 15 residues. CDR1 is SGDLS, CDR2 YYNGEE, per germline. Trimming removed 4 bases at V and 5 bases at J, with 16 bases between.

V and J are TRBV7-9 and TRBJ2-7; a weak D match, TRBD1 (5 bases). Per the germline V gene, CDR1 is SEHNR and CDR2 is FQNEAQ (reference sequence). This CDR3 spans 14 amino acids. The V end lost 4 bases, the J end lost 0 bases, and 10 bases lay between the germline ends. CDR3 protein: CASSSTGISYEQYF. CDR3 in DNA: TGTGCCAGCAGCTCAACAGGAATCTCCTACGAGCAGTACTTC.

This chain links TRBV3-1 (or the pseudogene TRBV3-2) with TRBJ1-1; a possible D gene is TRBD1 (6 bases). CDR3 length: 15 amino acids. The V gene's germline CDR1 is LGHDT and CDR2 YNNKEL (reference sequence). V gave up 1 base and J gave up 5 bases, with 14 bases separating them. CDR3 bases: TGTGCCAGCAGCCAAGGGGCGGGGGCTGGGACTGAAGCTTTCTTT. It codes for CASSQGAGAGTEAFF.